This T cell receptor (beta chain) was identified during a study of shared clonotypes between healthy human individuals. Libraries were prepared by immunoSEQ multiplex PCR; TCRdb keeps only in-frame clonotypes and omits some of them. The top ten clones hold approximately 1.6% of a sample with about 2.1 million clones, just under 95% of them seen once. Terminally differentiated effector memory CD45RA+ cells were excluded by CCR7 positive selection of CD45RO-negative cells. Germline V lookup: CDR1 MGHRA, CDR2 YSYEKL. CDR3 length: 12 residues. Trimming cost V 6 bases and J 4 bases, with 7 bases left between them.

This clonotype originated in a young man in good health. Some clones in this sample may be carry-over from other donors' samples. The chain has TRBV4-1 and TRBJ1-3, with unresolved D. Specimen: naive CD8+ T cells from PBMCs. CDR3 region: CASRDLGNTIYF. CDR3 coding DNA: TGCGCCAGCAGGGATCTAGGAAACACCATATATTTT.